The next 16 T cell receptor beta chains were all read from a single sample in a study. TCRdb analysed the reads with MiXCR anew, one entry per CDR3 protein. The sample lists fewer than 5,500 distinct CDR3 sequences, more than 8% seen once, with 33% in the top ten. Sequenced input: CD4+ T cells from peripheral blood. These receptors were obtained from a human donor with rheumatoid arthritis.

This clonotype showed up many times. The chain employs TRBV10-2 and TRBJ2-1; D unclear. Per germline, CDR1 WSHSY and CDR2 SAAADI. V lost 7 bases and J lost 8, with 12 bases in between. The CDR3 consists of 12 residues. CDR3 in DNA: TGCGCCAGCATCGGCAACTCCGATGAGCAGTTCTTC. Translation gives CASIGNSDEQFF.

This clonotype is labeled as medium-sized. V and J are TRBV20-1 and TRBJ1-2, with 7 nucleotides matching TRBD1. V shed 1 base, J shed 5 bases, and the junction held 7 bases outside the gene matches. Germline loops: CDR1 DFQATT, CDR2 SNEGSKA (reference sequence). The CDR3 consists of 14 residues. CDR3 sequence reads: CSARVGGQEYGYTF. CDR3 DNA sequence: TGCAGTGCTAGAGTCGGAGGACAGGAATATGGCTACACCTTC.

There are many counts of this clonotype. The chain links TRBV27 to TRBJ1-5, with D tentatively TRBD1 (6 bases). The CDR3 sequence is 14 residues long. CDR1 MNHEY and CDR2 SMNVEV come from the germline V gene (reference sequence). The V and J ends lost 9 bases and 2 bases respectively, with 14 bases between them. CDR3 sequence: CASGGGGRNQPQHF. DNA of the CDR3: TGTGCCAGTGGCGGGGGGGGCCGCAATCAGCCCCAGCATTTT.

This clonotype was observed once. This sequence may be a read error, since a much larger clone differs from it by one base. This chain joins TRBV10-3 and TRBJ2-2, with 7 bases identical to TRBD2. Germline V gene sequence: CDR1 ENHRY, CDR2 SYGVKD. The CDR3 extends over 13 amino acids. In DNA, the CDR3 is TGTGTCATCACCGAGGGAGGGACCGGGGAGCTGTTTTTT. Protein product: CVITEGGTGELFF.

At least ten counts were recorded for this clonotype. The chain combines TRBV7-9 with TRBJ1-3, with 7 bases aligning to TRBD1. Germline V gene sequence: CDR1 SEHNR, CDR2 FQNEAQ (reference sequence). V gave up 5 bases and J gave up 4 bases; unmatched junction bases: 11. The length of the CDR3 is 16 residues. The DNA for the CDR3 is TGTGCCAGCAGCCGGACAGGACCCGGGGGAGGAAACACCATATATTTT. Encoded protein: CASSRTGPGGGNTIYF.

This clonotype has a count of ten or more. The gene calls are TRBV29-1 and TRBJ2-3; D perhaps matches TRBD2 (5 bases). The CDR3 extends over 16 amino acids. Germline V gives CDR1 SQVTM, CDR2 ANQGSEA. The ends were cut back, 0 bases at V and 4 bases at J, with 17 bases in the middle. In DNA, the CDR3 is TGCAGCGTTGAAGATATTAACAGACCGCGGGCAGATACGCAGTATTTT. This translates into CSVEDINRPRADTQYF.

This clonotype was counted a few times. Since a much larger clone is just one base distant, this may be a read error. This CDR3 is missing its conserved last phenylalanine or tryptophan, likely due to a read error. Because the CDR3's place on the DNA is in doubt, the DNA is left out and the CDR3 is given as listed by TCRdb. The chain employs TRBV21-1 and TRBJ2-7; no check of the table's D call, TRBD2, against the DNA was made. TRBV21-1 is described as a pseudogene. The length of the CDR3 is 17 amino acids, counting both ends. The CDR3: CASTGTSGSVSSYEQYL.

This clonotype occurred many times. The chain has TRBV3-1 and TRBJ1-1; D remains unclear. The CDR3 spans 13 residues. The V gene lost 4 bases and the J gene lost 1 base, with 7 bases spanning the gap. Per germline, CDR1 LGHDT and CDR2 YNNKEL (reference sequence). The DNA for the CDR3 is TGTGCCAGCAGCCCCGGCAGGAACACTGAAGCTTTCTTT. Protein: CASSPGRNTEAFF. Complete variable domain (other parts from reference TRBV3-1 and TRBJ1-1): DTAVSQTPKYLVTQMGNDKSIKCEQNLGHDTMYWYKQDSKKFLKIMFSYNNKELIINETVPNRFSPKSPDKAHLNLHINSLELGDSAVYFCASSPGRNTEAFFGQGTRLTVV.

This clonotype is medium-sized in the sample. The J gene is TRBJ2-3, the V gene TRBV11-3; possibly TRBD2 for D (6 bases). The germline gives CDR1 SGHNT, CDR2 YENEEA. This CDR3 comprises 15 residues. Trimming pared 5 bases from V and 1 base from J, leaving 13 bases between. The CDR3 coding sequence is TGTGCCAGCAGCCCACTGGGGGGAGGCACAGATACGCAGTATTTT. Translation gives CASSPLGGGTDTQYF.

By share, this clonotype ranks as medium-sized. The V and J genes are TRBV5-5 and TRBJ2-3; no clear D. V lost 4 bases and J lost 6, with 12 bases in between. Germline CDR1 and CDR2: SGHKS and YYEKEE (reference sequence). This CDR3 region has 13 residues. The CDR3 DNA follows: TGTGCCAGCAGCAAAAGCCAGAAGGATACGCAGTATTTT. It is translated as CASSKSQKDTQYF.

This chain connects TRBV2 to TRBJ2-1; TRBD2 aligns across 10 bases. Germline CDR1 SNHLY, CDR2 FYNNEI. The CDR3 spans 17 residues. Trimming cost V 4 bases and J 4 bases; bases outside gene matches: 10. The CDR3 region has the DNA TGTGCCAGCAGTGCCGACTTACTAGCGGGGCAATACAATGAGCAGTTCTTC. Translated, it gives CASSADLLAGQYNEQFF. The full variable domain, rest sourced from reference TRBV2 and TRBJ2-1, is EPEVTQTPSHQVTQMGQEVILRCVPISNHLYFYWYRQILGQKVEFLVSFYNNEISEKSEIFDDQFSVERPDGSNFTLKIRSTKLEDSAMYFCASSADLLAGQYNEQFFGPGTRLTVL.

By proportion, this clonotype is large. The chain uses TRBV20-1 and TRBJ2-2; unclear D gene. The V and J ends lost 2 bases and 1 base respectively, with 8 bases between them. This CDR3 comprises 14 residues. CDR1 is DFQATT and CDR2 is SNEGSKA in the germline V gene (reference sequence). The CDR3 is CSARNIRNTGELFF. The CDR3 coding sequence is TGCAGTGCTAGAAATATACGGAACACCGGGGAGCTGTTTTTT.

This clonotype was recorded many times. V is TRBV7-2 and J is TRBJ2-1; 11 nucleotides match TRBD2. Trimming removed 1 base from V and 10 bases from J; junction bases left unmatched: 9. The CDR3 is made up of 16 amino acids. Germline CDR1 and CDR2: SGHTA and FQGNSA. The CDR3 DNA reads as TGTGCCAGCAGCTTAGTGTTTGCTAGCGGGAGGCCAGAGCAGTTCTTC. It translates to CASSLVFASGRPEQFF.

This clonotype was seen only a few times. The V call is TRBV19, the J call TRBJ2-1, with 8 bases matching TRBD2. Trimming cost V 1 base and J 5 bases; bases outside gene matches: 4. The CDR3 is 15 residues long. CDR1 and CDR2 from the germline V gene are LNHDA and SQIVND (reference sequence). The chain's CDR3 is CASSIGPGGHNEQFF. For the CDR3, the DNA is TGTGCCAGTAGTATAGGTCCGGGAGGGCACAATGAGCAGTTCTTC.

Ten or more counts support this clonotype. V gene TRBV20-1 combines with J gene TRBJ2-3; 9 bases agree with TRBD1. The CDR3 covers 13 residues. J lost 4 bases, V lost 3 bases, and 2 bases had no gene match. Germline-derived CDR1 and CDR2 are DFQATT and SNEGSKA (reference sequence). DNA of the CDR3: TGCAGTGCTAGGGGACAGGGTGCAGATACGCAGTATTTT. Translation gives CSARGQGADTQYF.

This clonotype was counted a few times. This rearrangement joins TRBV18 to TRBJ2-7, with unresolved D. CDR3 length: 13 residues. With 8 bases removed from V and 0 bases from J, the gap between germline ends came to 11 bases. Germline-derived CDR1 and CDR2 are KGHSH and LQKENI. The CDR3 coding sequence is TGTGCCAGCCCTACCTCATCCTCCTACGAGCAGTACTTC. This translates into CASPTSSSYEQYF.